Given below is one TCR beta chain in context. The germline gives CDR1 ENHRY, CDR2 SYGVKD. The CDR3 totals 13 residues. The V end was cut by 8 bases, the J end by 4 bases, with 15 bases between. This specimen belongs to a study of blood T cell repertoires in COVID-19. In the study overall: There were acute and convalescent COVID-19 samples, and they came from the United States, Italy and Spain. Sample material is recorded as cDNA or gDNA derived from T cells, B-cell-depleted T cells, or PBMCs.

Under the authors' procedure: The authors estimated nucleated cell counts from reference gene primer amplification. Measured with immunoSEQ multiplex PCR; TCRdb has only the in-frame clones, and not every one. Clone size and the V and J calls come from that table; the DNA yielded D and trimming. The sample shows 40,000 to 60,000 clones, about 88% of them seen only once. The clonotype was recovered from a man aged 40-49 years with active COVID-19. Sequenced sample: peripheral blood. This sequence joins TRBV10-3 and TRBJ2-7; maybe TRBD2 (6 bases). For the CDR3, the DNA is TGTGCCATCGGGAGGCAGGGTGGATACGAGCAGTACTTC. As protein: CAIGRQGGYEQYF.